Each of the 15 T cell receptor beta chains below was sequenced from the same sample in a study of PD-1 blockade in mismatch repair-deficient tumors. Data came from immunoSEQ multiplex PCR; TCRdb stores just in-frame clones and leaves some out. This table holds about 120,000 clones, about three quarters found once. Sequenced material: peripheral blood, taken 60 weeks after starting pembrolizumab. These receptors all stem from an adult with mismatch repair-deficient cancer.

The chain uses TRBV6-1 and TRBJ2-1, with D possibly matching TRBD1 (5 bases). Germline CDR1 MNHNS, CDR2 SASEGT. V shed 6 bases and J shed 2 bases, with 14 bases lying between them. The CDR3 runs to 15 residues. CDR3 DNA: TGTGCCAGCAGGCCGCAGGGCCGAACCTACAATGAGCAGTTCTTC. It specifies CASRPQGRTYNEQFF.

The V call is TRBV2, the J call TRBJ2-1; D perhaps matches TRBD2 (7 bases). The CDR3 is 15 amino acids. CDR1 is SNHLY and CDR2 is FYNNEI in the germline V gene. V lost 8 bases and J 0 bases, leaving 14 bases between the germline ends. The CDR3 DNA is TGTGCCAGCCCGGGGGGCGGGAGCTCCTACAATGAGCAGTTCTTC. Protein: CASPGGGSSYNEQFF.

The CDR3 DNA is TGCGCCAGCAGCACTAGACAGGCCGCAACTAATGAAAAACTGTTTTTT. Its protein product is CASSTRQAATNEKLFF. This chain links TRBV5-1 with TRBJ1-4; a weak D match, TRBD1 (6 bases). This CDR3 comprises 16 residues. The V gene's germline CDR1 is SGHRS and CDR2 YFSETQ. Trimming left V 4 bases short and J 0 bases short, with 13 bases between.

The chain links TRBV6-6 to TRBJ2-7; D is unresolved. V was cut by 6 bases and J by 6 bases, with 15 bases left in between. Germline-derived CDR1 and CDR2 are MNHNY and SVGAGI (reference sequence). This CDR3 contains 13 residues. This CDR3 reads CASRPATAREQYF. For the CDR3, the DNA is TGTGCCAGCAGACCTGCGACCGCGCGCGAGCAGTACTTC.

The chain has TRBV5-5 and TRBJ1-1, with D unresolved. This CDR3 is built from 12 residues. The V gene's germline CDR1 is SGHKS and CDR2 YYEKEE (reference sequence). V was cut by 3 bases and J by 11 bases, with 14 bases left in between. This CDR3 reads CASSSGLNFAFF. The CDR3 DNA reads TGTGCCAGCAGCTCAGGACTGAATTTCGCTTTCTTT.

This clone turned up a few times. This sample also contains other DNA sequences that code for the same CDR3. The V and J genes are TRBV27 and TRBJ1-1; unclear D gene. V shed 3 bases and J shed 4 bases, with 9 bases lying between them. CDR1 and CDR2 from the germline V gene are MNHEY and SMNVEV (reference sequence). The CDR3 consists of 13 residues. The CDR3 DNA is TGTGCCAGCAGTTTTGGGTCAGGCACTGAAGCTTTCTTT. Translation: CASSFGSGTEAFF.

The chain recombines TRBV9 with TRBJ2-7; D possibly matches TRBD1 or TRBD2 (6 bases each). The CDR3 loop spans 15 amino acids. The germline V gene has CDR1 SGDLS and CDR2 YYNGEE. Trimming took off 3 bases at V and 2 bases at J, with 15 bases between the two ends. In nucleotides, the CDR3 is TGTGCCAGCAGCGCAGGGGACGGGAGCCCCTACGAGCAGTACTTC. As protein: CASSAGDGSPYEQYF.

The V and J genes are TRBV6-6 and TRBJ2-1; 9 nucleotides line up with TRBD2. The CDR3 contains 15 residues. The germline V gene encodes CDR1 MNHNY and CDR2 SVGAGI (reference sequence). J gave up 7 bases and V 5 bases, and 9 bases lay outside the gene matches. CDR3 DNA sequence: TGTGCCAGCAGTGACCCGACTAGCGGAGAAAATGAGCAGTTCTTC. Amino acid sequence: CASSDPTSGENEQFF.

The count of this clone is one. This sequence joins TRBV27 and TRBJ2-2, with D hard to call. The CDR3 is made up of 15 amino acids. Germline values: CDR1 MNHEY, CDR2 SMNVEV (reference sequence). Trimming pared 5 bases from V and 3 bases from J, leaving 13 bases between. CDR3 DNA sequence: TGTGCCAGCAGTCCCCCACTAAGAGACACCGGGGAGCTGTTTTTT. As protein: CASSPPLRDTGELFF.

The CDR3 nucleotides read TGTGCCAGCTCCCTAGCGGGGGCGAACACCGGGGAGCTGTTTTTT. Translation: CASSLAGANTGELFF. The chain is built from TRBV7-2 and TRBJ2-2, with 10 bases identical to TRBD2. The CDR3 is 15 amino acids. V lost 8 bases and J lost 0; bases outside the gene matches: 3. CDR1 and CDR2 from the germline V gene are SGHTA and FQGNSA.

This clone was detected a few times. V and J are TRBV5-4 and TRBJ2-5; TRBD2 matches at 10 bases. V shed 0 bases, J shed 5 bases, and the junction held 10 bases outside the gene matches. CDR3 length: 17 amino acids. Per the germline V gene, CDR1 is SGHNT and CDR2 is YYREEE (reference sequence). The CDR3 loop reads CASSLDSIAGGRETQYF. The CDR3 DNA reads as TGTGCCAGCAGCTTGGACTCAATAGCGGGAGGCCGGGAGACCCAGTACTTC.

The CDR3 loop reads CSALQGGTEAFF. For the CDR3, the DNA is TGCAGCGCGTTACAGGGGGGCACTGAAGCTTTCTTT. The gene calls are TRBV29-1 and TRBJ1-1, with 8 bases aligning to TRBD1. Looked up from germline, CDR1 is SQVTM and CDR2 is ANQGSEA. The CDR3 loop spans 12 amino acids. V lost 7 bases and J lost 4; bases outside the gene matches: 5.

The CDR3 nucleotides are TGTGCCAGCAGCACTCCCGGGACTTCCGGGGAGCTGTTTTTT. It translates to CASSTPGTSGELFF. This sequence joins TRBV9 and TRBJ2-2; maybe TRBD2 (6 bases). This CDR3 region has 14 residues. Trimming pared 4 bases from V and 6 bases from J, leaving 13 bases between. Germline CDR1 SGDLS, CDR2 YYNGEE. The full variable domain, with the rest looked up from reference TRBV9 and TRBJ2-2, is DSGVTQTPKHLITATGQRVTLRCSPRSGDLSVYWYQQSLDQGLQFLIQYYNGEERAKGNILERFSAQQFPDLHSELNLSSLELGDSALYFCASSTPGTSGELFFGEGSRLTVL.

CDR3 sequence (DNA): TGTGCCAGCAGAGGGACAGGGGGAAATCAGCCCCAGCATTTT. This gives the protein CASRGTGGNQPQHF. The rearrangement joins TRBV2 to TRBJ1-5; 11 nucleotides agree with TRBD1. The CDR3 runs to 14 residues. Germline CDR1 reads SNHLY; CDR2 reads FYNNEI. Trimming took 6 bases from V and 4 from J; bases not matched to a gene: 2.

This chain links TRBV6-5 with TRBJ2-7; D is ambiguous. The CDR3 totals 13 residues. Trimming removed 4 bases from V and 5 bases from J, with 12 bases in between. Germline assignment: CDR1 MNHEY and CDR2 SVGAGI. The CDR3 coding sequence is TGTGCCAGCAGTTCCTTCGGTTGGGACGAGCAGTACTTC. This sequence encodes CASSSFGWDEQYF.